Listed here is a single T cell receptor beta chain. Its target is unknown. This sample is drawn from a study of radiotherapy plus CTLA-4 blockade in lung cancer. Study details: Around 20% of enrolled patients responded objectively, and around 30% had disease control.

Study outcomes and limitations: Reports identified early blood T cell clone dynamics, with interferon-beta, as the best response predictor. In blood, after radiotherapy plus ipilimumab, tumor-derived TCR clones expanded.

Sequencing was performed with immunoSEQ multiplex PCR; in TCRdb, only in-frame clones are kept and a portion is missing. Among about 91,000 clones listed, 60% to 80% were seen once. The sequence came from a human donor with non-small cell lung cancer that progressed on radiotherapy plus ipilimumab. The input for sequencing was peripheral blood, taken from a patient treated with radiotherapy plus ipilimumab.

The DNA for the CDR3 is TGTGCCAGCAGCCCTTCCTGGAGCTCCCCGAACACTGAAGCTTTCTTT. Its protein is CASSPSWSSPNTEAFF. The chain couples TRBV28 to TRBJ1-1; D not resolved. The CDR3 covers 16 residues. The V end was cut by 6 bases, the J end by 1 base, with 18 bases between. Germline V CDR1 and CDR2: MDHEN, SYDVKM.